Below are 31 T cell receptor beta chains sequenced from a single sample in a study of blood T cells in healthy people across ages. A second PCR of 7 to 11 cycles used a sample-barcoded 5' primer and a J-beta primer mix. TCRdb processed the 5' RACE reads anew with MiXCR; each CDR3 protein has one entry. The sample lists 600,000 or so distinct CDR3 sequences; more than 45% were seen once. The sample was blood. The origin of the receptors is a man older than 75 in good health.

The rearrangement uses TRBV6-2 or TRBV6-3 and TRBJ2-3; 9 bases align to TRBD1. The V segment lost 6 bases and the J segment 3 bases; nucleotides outside the gene matches: 10. Germline-derived CDR1 and CDR2 are MNHEY and SVGEGT. CDR3 length: 16 amino acids. The CDR3 is CASRLNRDRETDTQYF. The CDR3 nucleotides are TGTGCCAGCAGACTAAACCGGGACAGGGAAACAGATACGCAGTATTTT.

The chain employs TRBV20-1 and TRBJ1-1; D remains unclear. V was cut by 3 bases and J by 0 bases, with 2 bases left in between. CDR3 length: 11 residues. Germline assignment: CDR1 DFQATT and CDR2 SNEGSKA (reference sequence). The CDR3, as DNA: TGCAGTGCTAGCCTGAACACTGAAGCTTTCTTT. It codes for CSASLNTEAFF.

The chain has TRBV20-1 and TRBJ1-2, with a possible D match to TRBD1 (6 bases). The V and J ends lost 5 bases and 2 bases respectively, with 12 bases between them. The CDR3 has 13 amino acids. Germline V CDR1 and CDR2: DFQATT, SNEGSKA (reference sequence). The CDR3 reads CSAVRQVNYGYTF. DNA of the CDR3: TGCAGTGCTGTTAGACAGGTGAACTATGGCTACACCTTC.

The rearrangement joins TRBV12-3 or TRBV12-4 to TRBJ2-1; tentatively, D is TRBD2 (5 bases). The CDR3 is 17 residues long. Trimming pared 3 bases from V and 6 bases from J, leaving 21 bases between. DNA of the CDR3: TGTGCCAGCAGTTTGAGTTTGGGAGACGCACCTTTCAATGAGCAGTTCTTC. It specifies CASSLSLGDAPFNEQFF.

The V gene is TRBV20-1, the J gene TRBJ2-3; perhaps TRBD1 as D (6 bases). V was cut by 5 bases and J by 2 bases, with 11 bases left in between. CDR1 DFQATT and CDR2 SNEGSKA come from the germline V gene (reference sequence). The CDR3 extends over 13 amino acids. The chain's CDR3 is CSARTAPTDTQYF. CDR3 coding DNA: TGCAGTGCTCGGACAGCCCCCACAGATACGCAGTATTTT.

The V call is TRBV28, the J call TRBJ2-4; 8 bases align to TRBD2. The end of the DNA aligns better with TRBJ2-7, so the J call may be wrong. The CDR3 sequence is 12 residues long. CDR1 and CDR2 from the germline V gene are MDHEN and SYDVKM. CDR3 sequence reads: CATSGGVYEQYF. The CDR3 bases are TGTGCCACCAGCGGGGGAGTCTACGAGCAGTACTTC.

J is TRBJ1-1 and V is TRBV2; D is unresolved. In germline, CDR1 is SNHLY, CDR2 FYNNEI. The CDR3 sequence is 14 residues long. The ends were cut back, 2 bases at V and 4 bases at J, with 11 bases in the middle. The CDR3 spells CASSEMGSGTEAFF. DNA of the CDR3: TGTGCCAGCAGTGAAATGGGGAGCGGCACTGAAGCTTTCTTT. Full variable domain (missing parts from reference TRBV2 and TRBJ1-1): EPEVTQTPSHQVTQMGQEVILRCVPISNHLYFYWYRQILGQKVEFLVSFYNNEISEKSEIFDDQFSVERPDGSNFTLKIRSTKLEDSAMYFCASSEMGSGTEAFFGQGTRLTVV.

This clonotype was recorded a few times. V and J are TRBV29-1 and TRBJ2-5, with TRBD1 matching 7 bases. The CDR3 contains 15 residues. V lost 7 bases and J lost 4; bases outside the gene matches: 15. Germline loops: CDR1 SQVTM, CDR2 ANQGSEA. The DNA of the CDR3 is TGCAGCGCGAAGACAGGGAAAGGTCCGACAGAGACCCAGTACTTC. Translating gives CSAKTGKGPTETQYF. Together with reference TRBV29-1 and TRBJ2-5, the CDR3 gives the full variable domain: SAVISQKPSRDICQRGTSLTIQCQVDSQVTMMFWYRQQPGQSLTLIATANQGSEATYESGFVIDKFPISRPNLTFSTLTVSNMSPEDSSIYLCSAKTGKGPTETQYFGPGTRLLVL.

This chain links TRBV6-1 with TRBJ2-1, with 11 bases that match TRBD2. Germline V gene sequence: CDR1 MNHNS, CDR2 SASEGT. The V gene end was trimmed by 6 bases and the J gene end by 0 bases; junction bases not matched to a gene: 4. This CDR3 contains 16 residues. CDR3 region: CASRIAGGSSYNEQFF. In DNA form, the CDR3 reads TGTGCCAGCAGGATAGCGGGGGGGAGCTCCTACAATGAGCAGTTCTTC.

This clonotype was observed a few times. The V call is TRBV7-2, the J call TRBJ2-1; D possibly corresponds to TRBD2 (6 bases). Trimming removed 4 bases from V and 8 bases from J, with 21 bases in between. This CDR3 has 16 residues. Germline CDR1 is SGHTA and CDR2 is FQGNSA. As DNA, the CDR3 is TGTGCCAGCAGCTCACCTCGGACTCTGAGGAGGGATGAGCAGTTCTTC. Protein sequence: CASSSPRTLRRDEQFF.

This clonotype occurred many times. This rearrangement joins TRBV6-6 to TRBJ2-7; weak D call: TRBD2 (5 bases). Deletions cut 0 bases from V and 2 bases from J, with 8 bases between. Germline CDR1 is MNHNY and CDR2 is SVGAGI (reference sequence). The length of the CDR3 is 14 residues. CDR3 DNA sequence: TGTGCCAGCAGTTACTCGACGGGAACCTACGAGCAGTACTTC. It yields the protein CASSYSTGTYEQYF.

This clonotype showed up just a few times. The chain joins TRBV5-1 to TRBJ1-6; no firm D call. The CDR3 has 13 residues. CDR1 and CDR2 from the germline V gene are SGHRS and YFSETQ. V lost 5 bases and J 5 bases, leaving 8 bases between the germline ends. The CDR3 DNA sequence: TGCGCCAGCAGATCGGGTGATAATTCACCCCTCCACTTT. The encoded protein is CASRSGDNSPLHF.

This clonotype has a handful of counts. The genes are TRBV9 and TRBJ1-6, with 8 bases aligning to TRBD1. There are 15 residues in the CDR3. Trimming took 4 bases from V and 6 from J; bases not matched to a gene: 6. Germline CDR1 reads SGDLS; CDR2 reads YYNGEE. CDR3 protein: CASSSAGGSNSPLHF. CDR3 coding DNA: TGTGCCAGCAGCTCCGCAGGGGGCTCTAATTCACCCCTCCACTTT.

This chain links TRBV6-6 with TRBJ1-1, with TRBD1 identical over 9 bases. The CDR3 has 14 residues. Germline CDR1 is MNHNY and CDR2 is SVGAGI (reference sequence). V lost 5 bases, J lost 5 bases, and 6 bases stayed unmatched. Here the CDR3 reads CASSTGTGKTEAFF. In DNA, the CDR3 is TGTGCCAGCAGTACCGGGACAGGGAAGACTGAAGCTTTCTTT.

There are a few counts of this clonotype. This sequence joins TRBV20-1 and TRBJ2-3; 9 bases are shared with TRBD2. The CDR3 has 13 residues. Germline V gene data show CDR1 as DFQATT and CDR2 as SNEGSKA (reference sequence). V lost 3 bases to trimming and J lost 14 bases; unmatched junction nucleotides: 12. CDR3 nucleotide sequence: TGCAGTGCTAGTCCGGGACTAGCCTGGGGGGGGTATTTT. It codes for CSASPGLAWGGYF.

This clonotype has just a few counts. This may be a read error, as it is one base from a much larger clone. The chain couples TRBV6-5 to TRBJ2-5; 8 positions agree with TRBD1. Trimming at V came to 2 bases and at J to 11 bases, leaving 13 bases not matched to a gene. Germline V lookup: CDR1 MNHEY, CDR2 SVGAGI. The CDR3 sequence is 15 residues long. CDR3 in DNA: TGTGCCAGCAGTTACCGGACAGGGCAGGACGATGAGCAGTACTTC. It specifies CASSYRTGQDDEQYF.

This sequence joins TRBV7-2 and TRBJ1-2; perhaps TRBD1 as D (5 bases). CDR3 length: 14 amino acids. Germline CDR1 SGHTA, CDR2 FQGNSA. Trimming removed 5 bases from V and 0 bases from J, with 10 bases in between. CDR3 coding DNA: TGTGCCAGCAGCCCAGTGGGGGCTAACTATGGCTACACCTTC. Its protein is CASSPVGANYGYTF.

The J gene is TRBJ2-7, the V gene TRBV7-2; weak D call: TRBD1 (5 bases). CDR1 and CDR2 from the germline V gene are SGHTA and FQGNSA. V lost 1 base and J 1 base, leaving 14 bases between the germline ends. The CDR3 runs 16 residues. Here the CDR3 DNA reads TGTGCCAGCAGCTTAGTCGCAGGGCGAACATCCTACGAGCAGTACTTC. It is translated as CASSLVAGRTSYEQYF.

The genes are TRBV7-2 and TRBJ2-3; 8 bases align to TRBD1. V dropped 1 base and J dropped 4; count of bases not matched to a gene: 4. CDR3 length: 15 amino acids. Germline-derived CDR1 and CDR2 are SGHTA and FQGNSA. The DNA of the CDR3 is TGTGCCAGCAGCTTAGTAGACAGGGGAGCAGATACGCAGTATTTT. Protein sequence: CASSLVDRGADTQYF.

There are a few counts of this clonotype. The rearrangement joins TRBV29-1 to TRBJ2-3, with 10 bases aligning to TRBD2. Per the germline V gene, CDR1 is SQVTM and CDR2 is ANQGSEA. There are 16 residues in the CDR3. Unmatched junction bases numbered 7, after V lost 4 bases and J lost 0 bases. The CDR3 spells CSVVRTSGSSTDTQYF. The CDR3 coding sequence is TGCAGCGTTGTTCGGACTAGCGGATCTAGCACAGATACGCAGTATTTT.

This sequence joins TRBV20-1 and TRBJ1-6; 7 bases agree with TRBD1. Germline lookup yields CDR1 DFQATT and CDR2 SNEGSKA (reference sequence). V shed 6 bases and J 10 bases; nucleotides not matched to a gene: 3. The CDR3 loop spans 11 amino acids. CDR3 amino acids: CSAGGLSPLHF. The CDR3 coding sequence is TGCAGTGCAGGGGGCCTATCACCCCTCCACTTT.

This clonotype occurred once. This could be a read error, since a much larger clone is one nucleotide away. This chain connects TRBV7-9 to TRBJ1-2; no clear D. This CDR3 has 14 amino acids. Germline lookup yields CDR1 SEHNR and CDR2 FQNEAQ (reference sequence). V was cut by 4 bases and J by 2 bases, with 11 bases left in between. The CDR3 spells CASSSLDWNYGYTF. The CDR3 DNA reads TGTGCCAGCAGCTCCTTGGACTGGAACTATGGCTACACCTTC.

Comment on this clonotype: A much larger clone is a single base away; this may be a read error. The V call is TRBV6-5, the J call TRBJ2-7; D is perhaps TRBD1 (5 bases). Trimming took off 6 bases at V and 7 bases at J, with 19 bases between the two ends. Germline assignment: CDR1 MNHEY and CDR2 SVGAGI. The length of the CDR3 is 14 residues. The CDR3 here is CASRASLKGREQYF. CDR3 nucleotides: TGTGCCAGCAGGGCATCCTTGAAGGGGCGGGAGCAGTACTTC.

This clonotype appeared many times. V gene TRBV20-1 combines with J gene TRBJ2-5, with 7 nucleotides matching TRBD2. The J call may be faulty, since TRBJ2-7 better matches the DNA end. The CDR3 is 13 amino acids. CDR1 and CDR2 from the germline V gene are DFQATT and SNEGSKA (reference sequence). CDR3 in DNA: TGCAGTGCTAGCTTAATGGCGGGGGACGAGCAGTACTTC. It encodes CSASLMAGDEQYF.

V gene TRBV20-1 combines with J gene TRBJ2-5; TRBD1 matches at 11 bases. The J segment lost 5 bases and the V segment lost 2 bases, leaving 13 bases of the junction unmatched. CDR3 length: 17 residues. Germline V CDR1 and CDR2: DFQATT, SNEGSKA (reference sequence). The CDR3 sequence: CSARPSWRTGGVETQYF. The CDR3 nucleotides are TGCAGTGCTAGACCCTCCTGGCGGACAGGGGGCGTTGAGACCCAGTACTTC.

This chain joins TRBV7-9 and TRBJ2-7, with D perhaps matching TRBD1 or TRBD2 (5 bases each). Per the germline V gene, CDR1 is SEHNR and CDR2 is FQNEAQ (reference sequence). This CDR3 has 15 residues. The V end was cut by 0 bases, the J end by 5 bases, with 14 bases between. The DNA of the CDR3 is TGTGCCAGCAGCTTAGCGTCCGGGGCGGGTAACGAGCAGTACTTC. This sequence encodes CASSLASGAGNEQYF.

A remark on this clonotype: A read error may explain this, as a much larger clone is one base away. The chain has TRBV6-6 and TRBJ1-5; D call uncertain. V gave up 5 bases and J gave up 0 bases, with 8 bases separating them. Germline CDR1 is MNHNY and CDR2 is SVGAGI (reference sequence). The CDR3 is made up of 14 amino acids. The chain's CDR3 is CASSAPGSNQPQHF. CDR3 nucleotide sequence: TGTGCCAGCAGTGCACCCGGTAGCAATCAGCCCCAGCATTTT.

The rearrangement joins TRBV7-3 to TRBJ2-3; D perhaps matches TRBD2 (6 bases). The CDR3 is 16 residues long. Germline V CDR1 and CDR2: SGHTA, FQGTGA. V was pared by 4 bases and J by 0 bases, with 14 bases between. CDR3 DNA sequence: TGTGCCAGCAGCTCAGTTCGCGGGGCTAGCACAGATACGCAGTATTTT. It encodes CASSSVRGASTDTQYF.

The V and J genes are TRBV10-1 and TRBJ2-7; possibly TRBD1 or TRBD2 for D (5 bases each). Germline V gene lookup returns CDR1 WNHNN and CDR2 SYGVQD (reference sequence). The V gene lost 2 bases and the J gene lost 6 bases, with 11 bases spanning the gap. The CDR3 spans 13 residues. In DNA, the CDR3 is TGCGCCAGCAGTGAGGTTTTTGGGGGCGAGCAGTACTTC. This gives the protein CASSEVFGGEQYF.

The V gene is TRBV7-2, the J gene TRBJ2-3; D uncertain. This CDR3 is built from 14 residues. V dropped 4 bases and J dropped 4 bases, with 12 bases sitting between them. From germline, CDR1 is SGHTA and CDR2 FQGNSA. The CDR3 DNA sequence: TGTGCCAGCAGCTCGTCTGGCTACCCAGATACGCAGTATTTT. This encodes CASSSSGYPDTQYF.

The chain joins TRBV5-1 to TRBJ2-2; D might be TRBD1 (6 bases). CDR1 is SGHRS and CDR2 is YFSETQ in the germline V gene. V dropped 3 bases and J dropped 3 bases, with 6 bases sitting between them. The CDR3 spans 13 residues. The CDR3 here is CASSSGDTGELFF. CDR3 DNA sequence: TGCGCCAGCAGCTCAGGGGACACCGGGGAGCTGTTTTTT.